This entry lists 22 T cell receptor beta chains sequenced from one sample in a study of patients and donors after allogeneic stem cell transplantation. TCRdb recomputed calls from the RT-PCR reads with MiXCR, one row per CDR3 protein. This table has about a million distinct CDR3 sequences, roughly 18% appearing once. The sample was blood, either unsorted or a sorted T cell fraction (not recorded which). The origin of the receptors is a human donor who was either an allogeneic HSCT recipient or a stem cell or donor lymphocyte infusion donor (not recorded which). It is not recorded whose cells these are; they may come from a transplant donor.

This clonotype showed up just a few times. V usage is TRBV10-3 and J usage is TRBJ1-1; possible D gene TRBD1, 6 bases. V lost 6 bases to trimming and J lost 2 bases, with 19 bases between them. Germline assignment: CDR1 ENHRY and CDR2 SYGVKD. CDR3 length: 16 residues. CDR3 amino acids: CAIRGDRTFRNTEAFF. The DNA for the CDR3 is TGTGCCATCAGGGGTGACAGGACGTTCCGAAACACTGAAGCTTTCTTT.

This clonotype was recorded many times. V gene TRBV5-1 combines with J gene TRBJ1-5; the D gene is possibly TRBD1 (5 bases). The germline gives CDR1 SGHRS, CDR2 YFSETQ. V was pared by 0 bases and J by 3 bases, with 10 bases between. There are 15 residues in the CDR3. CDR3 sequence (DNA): TGCGCCAGCAGCTTGGCAGGGAGGCCCAATCAGCCCCAGCATTTT. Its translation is CASSLAGRPNQPQHF.

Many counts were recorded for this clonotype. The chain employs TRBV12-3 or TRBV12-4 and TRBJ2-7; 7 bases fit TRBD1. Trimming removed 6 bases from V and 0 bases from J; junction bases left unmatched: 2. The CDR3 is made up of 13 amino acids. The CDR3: CASRGDSSYEQYF. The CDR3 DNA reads TGTGCCAGCAGGGGGGACAGCTCCTACGAGCAGTACTTC.

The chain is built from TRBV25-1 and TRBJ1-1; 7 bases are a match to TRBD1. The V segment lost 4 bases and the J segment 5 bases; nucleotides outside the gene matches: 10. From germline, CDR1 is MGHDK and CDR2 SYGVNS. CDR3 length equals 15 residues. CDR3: CASSGEQGHGTEAFF. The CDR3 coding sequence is TGTGCCAGCAGTGGGGAACAGGGGCATGGGACTGAAGCTTTCTTT.

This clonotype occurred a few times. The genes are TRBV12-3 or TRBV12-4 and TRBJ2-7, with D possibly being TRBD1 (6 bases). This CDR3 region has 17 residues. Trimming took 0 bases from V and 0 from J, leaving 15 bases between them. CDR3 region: CASSLARQVANSYEQYF. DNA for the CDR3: TGTGCCAGCAGTTTAGCGAGACAGGTGGCCAACTCCTACGAGCAGTACTTC.

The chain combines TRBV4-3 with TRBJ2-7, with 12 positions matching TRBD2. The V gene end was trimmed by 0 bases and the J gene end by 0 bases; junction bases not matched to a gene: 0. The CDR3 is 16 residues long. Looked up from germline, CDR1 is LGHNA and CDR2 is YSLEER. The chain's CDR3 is CASSQELAGGSYEQYF. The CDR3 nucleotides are TGCGCCAGCAGCCAAGAACTAGCGGGGGGCTCCTACGAGCAGTACTTC.

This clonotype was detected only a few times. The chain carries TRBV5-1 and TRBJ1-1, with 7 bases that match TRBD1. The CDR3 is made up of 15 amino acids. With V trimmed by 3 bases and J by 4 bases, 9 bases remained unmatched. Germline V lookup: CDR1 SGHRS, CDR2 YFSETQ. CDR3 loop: CASSSPGQIFTEAFF. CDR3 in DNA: TGCGCCAGCAGCTCCCCGGGACAGATTTTCACTGAAGCTTTCTTT.

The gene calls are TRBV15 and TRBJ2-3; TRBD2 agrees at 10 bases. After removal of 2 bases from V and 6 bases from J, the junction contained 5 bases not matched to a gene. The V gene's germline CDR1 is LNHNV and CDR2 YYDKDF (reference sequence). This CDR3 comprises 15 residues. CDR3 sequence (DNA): TGTGCCACCAGCAGACTAGCGGGAGAGGGCGATACGCAGTATTTT. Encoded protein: CATSRLAGEGDTQYF.

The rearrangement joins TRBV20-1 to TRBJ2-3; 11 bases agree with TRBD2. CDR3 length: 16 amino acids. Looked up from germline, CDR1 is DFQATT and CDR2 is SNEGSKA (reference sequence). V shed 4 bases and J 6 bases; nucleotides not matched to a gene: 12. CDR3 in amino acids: CSATSFTTSGADTQYF. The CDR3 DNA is TGCAGTGCTACATCCTTTACGACTAGCGGGGCCGATACGCAGTATTTT.

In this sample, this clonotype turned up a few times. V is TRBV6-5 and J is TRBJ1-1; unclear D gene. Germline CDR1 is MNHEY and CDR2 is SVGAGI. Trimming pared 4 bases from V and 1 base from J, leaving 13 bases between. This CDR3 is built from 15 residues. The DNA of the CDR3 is TGTGCCAGCAGTTGGGTGCAGGCGGGGAACACTGAAGCTTTCTTT. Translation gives CASSWVQAGNTEAFF.

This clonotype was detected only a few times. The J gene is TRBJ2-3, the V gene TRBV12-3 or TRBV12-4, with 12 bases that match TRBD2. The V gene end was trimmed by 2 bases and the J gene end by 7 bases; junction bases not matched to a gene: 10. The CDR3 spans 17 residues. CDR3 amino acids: CASSLLSPSGRANTQYF. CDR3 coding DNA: TGTGCCAGCAGTTTACTGTCCCCTAGCGGGAGGGCCAATACGCAGTATTTT.

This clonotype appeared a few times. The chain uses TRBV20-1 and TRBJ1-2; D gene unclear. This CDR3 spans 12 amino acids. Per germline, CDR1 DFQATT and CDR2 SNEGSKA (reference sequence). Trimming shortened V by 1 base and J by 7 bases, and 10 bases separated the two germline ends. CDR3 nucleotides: TGCAGTGCTAGAGGGACGGTTTTTGGCTACACCTTC. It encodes CSARGTVFGYTF.

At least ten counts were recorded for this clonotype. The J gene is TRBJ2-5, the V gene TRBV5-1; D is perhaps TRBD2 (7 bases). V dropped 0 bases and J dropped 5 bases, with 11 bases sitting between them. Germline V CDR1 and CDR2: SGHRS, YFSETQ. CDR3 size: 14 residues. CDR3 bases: TGCGCCAGCAGCTTGGAGGGGGGGCTCGAGACCCAGTACTTC. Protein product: CASSLEGGLETQYF.

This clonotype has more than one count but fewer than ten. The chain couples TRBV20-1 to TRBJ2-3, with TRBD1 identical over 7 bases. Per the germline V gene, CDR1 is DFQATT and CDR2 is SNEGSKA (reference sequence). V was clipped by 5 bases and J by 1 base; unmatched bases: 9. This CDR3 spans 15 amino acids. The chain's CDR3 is CSAPQGDRGTDTQYF. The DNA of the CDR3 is TGCAGTGCTCCTCAAGGGGACAGAGGCACAGATACGCAGTATTTT.

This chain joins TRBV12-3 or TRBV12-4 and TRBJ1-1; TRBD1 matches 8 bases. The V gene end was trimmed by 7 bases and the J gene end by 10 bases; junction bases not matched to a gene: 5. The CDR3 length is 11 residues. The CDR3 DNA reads TGTGCCAGCACCGACGGACAGGGAGCTTTCTTT. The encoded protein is CASTDGQGAFF.

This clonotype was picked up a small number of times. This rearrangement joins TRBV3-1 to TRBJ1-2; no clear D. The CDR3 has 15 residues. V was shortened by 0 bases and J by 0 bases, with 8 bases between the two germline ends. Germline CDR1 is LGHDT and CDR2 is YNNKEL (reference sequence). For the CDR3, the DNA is TGTGCCAGCAGCCAAGAGTCAGCCGCTAACTATGGCTACACCTTC. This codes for CASSQESAANYGYTF.

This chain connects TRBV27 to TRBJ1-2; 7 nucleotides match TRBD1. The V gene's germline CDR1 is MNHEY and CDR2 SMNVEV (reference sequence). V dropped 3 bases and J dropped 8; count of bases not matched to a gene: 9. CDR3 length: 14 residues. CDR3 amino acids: CASSFGRGQKGYTF. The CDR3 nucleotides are TGTGCCAGCAGTTTTGGGAGGGGGCAAAAAGGCTACACCTTC.

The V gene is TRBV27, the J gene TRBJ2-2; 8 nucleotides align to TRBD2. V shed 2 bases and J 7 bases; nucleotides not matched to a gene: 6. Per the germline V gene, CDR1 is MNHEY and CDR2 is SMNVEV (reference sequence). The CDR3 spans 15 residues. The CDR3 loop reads CASSLVREAGGELFF. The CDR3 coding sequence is TGTGCCAGCAGTTTAGTGCGGGAGGCAGGCGGGGAGCTGTTTTTT.

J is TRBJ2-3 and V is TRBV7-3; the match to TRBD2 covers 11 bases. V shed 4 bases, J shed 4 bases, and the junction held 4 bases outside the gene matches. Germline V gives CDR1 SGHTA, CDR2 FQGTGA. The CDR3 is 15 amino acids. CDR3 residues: CASSSVAGGPDTQYF. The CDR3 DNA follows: TGTGCCAGCAGCTCAGTAGCGGGAGGGCCAGATACGCAGTATTTT.

The CDR3 here is CSARGLLAYEQYF. The CDR3 DNA sequence: TGCAGTGCTAGAGGATTGTTGGCCTACGAGCAGTACTTC. V is TRBV20-1 and J is TRBJ2-7; unclear D gene. Trimming took 1 base from V and 2 from J, leaving 9 bases between them. There are 13 residues in the CDR3. Germline assignment: CDR1 DFQATT and CDR2 SNEGSKA (reference sequence).

CDR3 amino acids: CASSPTSGRPSGANVLTF. CDR3 coding DNA: TGTGCCAGCAGCCCAACTAGCGGGAGACCCTCTGGGGCCAACGTCCTGACTTTC. The chain carries TRBV3-1 and TRBJ2-6; 11 bases fit TRBD2. The CDR3 length is 18 residues. Unmatched junction bases numbered 5, after V lost 4 bases and J lost 0 bases. Germline-derived CDR1 and CDR2 are LGHDT and YNNKEL (reference sequence).

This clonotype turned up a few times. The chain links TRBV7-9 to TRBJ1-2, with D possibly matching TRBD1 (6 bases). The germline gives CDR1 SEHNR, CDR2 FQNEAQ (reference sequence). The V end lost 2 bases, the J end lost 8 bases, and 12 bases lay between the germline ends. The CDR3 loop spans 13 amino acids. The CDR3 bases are TGTGCCAGCAGCTTAACCGAGACAGGCGGCTACACCTTC. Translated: CASSLTETGGYTF.